Shown below are 28 T cell receptor beta chains from a single sample sequenced in a study of cytomegalovirus exposure and HLA in healthy donors. PCR was performed using 60 Vbeta and 13 Jbeta primers. Some clones are missing from TCRdb's copy, which holds only in-frame ones; the method was immunoSEQ multiplex PCR. The table lists about 110,000 clones. Material for sequencing was PBMCs. These receptors all come from a man aged 25-45 years in good health and CMV-seronegative.

The CDR3 DNA sequence: TGTGCCAGCAGGCGGGGACAGGATGGCTACACCTTC. Amino acid sequence: CASRRGQDGYTF. The V and J genes are TRBV27 and TRBJ1-2; 8 nucleotides line up with TRBD1. V gave up 6 bases and J gave up 6 bases; unmatched junction bases: 3. The V gene's germline CDR1 is MNHEY and CDR2 SMNVEV (reference sequence). The CDR3 has 12 amino acids.

V usage is TRBV2 and J usage is TRBJ1-5; 8 bases map to TRBD1. V lost 5 bases to trimming and J lost 0 bases; unmatched junction nucleotides: 9. The CDR3 totals 17 residues. Germline lookup yields CDR1 SNHLY and CDR2 FYNNEI. The CDR3 region is CASSHDRTGLSNQPQHF. Written as DNA, the CDR3 is TGTGCCAGCAGTCACGATAGGACAGGGCTTAGCAATCAGCCCCAGCATTTT.

The rearrangement uses TRBV2 and TRBJ1-1; D unclear. Germline V lookup: CDR1 SNHLY, CDR2 FYNNEI. Trimming pared 5 bases from V and 6 bases from J, leaving 19 bases between. The CDR3 loop spans 15 amino acids. The CDR3 is CASSPRKTLGPEAFF. DNA of the CDR3: TGTGCCAGCAGTCCGCGAAAGACATTGGGCCCTGAAGCTTTCTTT.

V and J are TRBV7-9 and TRBJ1-2; TRBD1 aligns across 8 bases. Germline assignment: CDR1 SEHNR and CDR2 FQNEAQ (reference sequence). The trim removed 3 bases at V and 4 bases at J, leaving 1 base unmatched. This CDR3 is 13 amino acids long. The CDR3 is CASSFGQGYGYTF. CDR3 coding DNA: TGTGCCAGCAGCTTCGGACAGGGCTATGGCTACACCTTC.

The rearrangement links TRBV5-1 to TRBJ2-3; 10 positions agree with TRBD2. Germline lookup yields CDR1 SGHRS and CDR2 YFSETQ. V gave up 4 bases and J gave up 6 bases; unmatched junction bases: 11. This CDR3 has 16 residues. The DNA of the CDR3 is TGCGCCAGCAGCACTGGGGCTAGCGGGGGATACGATACGCAGTATTTT. Translating it yields CASSTGASGGYDTQYF.

The V gene is TRBV27, the J gene TRBJ2-7, with a tentative D call TRBD1 (6 bases). This CDR3 spans 13 amino acids. Germline loops: CDR1 MNHEY, CDR2 SMNVEV (reference sequence). The V and J ends lost 3 bases and 6 bases respectively, with 12 bases between them. The CDR3 sequence is CASSFSQGSEQYF. The CDR3 DNA reads as TGTGCCAGCAGTTTTTCACAGGGTTCCGAGCAGTACTTC.

The chain combines TRBV5-1 with TRBJ1-1; D not certain. Germline CDR1 is SGHRS and CDR2 is YFSETQ. Trimming removed 4 bases at V and 4 bases at J, with 11 bases between. This CDR3 is built from 13 residues. The DNA for the CDR3 is TGCGCCAGCAGCCACGATCGGGGCACTGAAGCTTTCTTT. Translation: CASSHDRGTEAFF.

The V gene is TRBV5-5, the J gene TRBJ2-7; TRBD1 matches 10 bases. Trimming took 2 bases from V and 7 from J; bases not matched to a gene: 9. Germline CDR1 reads SGHKS; CDR2 reads YYEKEE (reference sequence). The CDR3 sequence is 15 residues long. CDR3 nucleotides: TGTGCCAGCAGCTTTAGCGGACAGGGGGTAAAAGAGCAGTACTTC. This encodes CASSFSGQGVKEQYF.

The chain combines TRBV12-2 with TRBJ2-7; TRBD1 is the table's D call, not checked against the DNA. TRBV12-2 is given as a pseudogene. The CDR3 sequence is 15 residues long. The CDR3 loop reads CASRPRGQLTYEQYF. CDR3 nucleotide sequence: TGTGCAAGTCGCCCCCGAGGACAGTTAACCTACGAGCAGTACTTC.

V gene TRBV19 combines with J gene TRBJ1-5; no reliable D call. CDR1 is LNHDA, CDR2 SQIVND, per germline (reference sequence). V was cut by 1 base and J by 1 base, with 14 bases left in between. The CDR3 covers 17 residues. CDR3 DNA: TGTGCCAGTAGTATAGCCCTCCCGGTGTCAAGCAATCAGCCCCAGCATTTT. Residues: CASSIALPVSSNQPQHF. Full variable domain (rest looked up from reference TRBV19 and TRBJ1-5): DGGITQSPKYLFRKEGQNVTLSCEQNLNHDAMYWYRQDPGQGLRLIYYSQIVNDFQKGDIAEGYSVSREKKESFPLTVTSAQKNPTAFYLCASSIALPVSSNQPQHFGDGTRLSIL.

This chain uses TRBV5-1 with TRBJ2-1; perhaps TRBD1 as D (5 bases). V was cut by 0 bases and J by 7 bases, with 8 bases left in between. The CDR3 runs 13 residues. Germline assignment: CDR1 SGHRS and CDR2 YFSETQ. CDR3 in DNA: TGCGCCAGCAGCTTGGCTCAGGGAAATGAGCAGTTCTTC. Translating gives CASSLAQGNEQFF. Drawing the rest from reference TRBV5-1 and TRBJ2-1, the complete variable domain is KAGVTQTPRYLIKTRGQQVTLSCSPISGHRSVSWYQQTPGQGLQFLFEYFSETQRNKGNFPGRFSGRQFSNSRSEMNVSTLELGDSALYLCASSLAQGNEQFFGPGTRLTVL.

The CDR3 coding sequence is TGTGCCAGCAGCCCCGGACAGGGTGCGAACACTGAAGCTTTCTTT. Amino acid sequence: CASSPGQGANTEAFF. The genes are TRBV28 and TRBJ1-1; 8 bases map to TRBD1. The V gene end was trimmed by 6 bases and the J gene end by 1 base; junction bases not matched to a gene: 7. This CDR3 has 15 residues. From germline, CDR1 is MDHEN and CDR2 SYDVKM. The whole variable domain, filled in from reference TRBV28 and TRBJ1-1, reads DVKVTQSSRYLVKRTGEKVFLECVQDMDHENMFWYRQDPGLGLRLIYFSYDVKMKEKGDIPEGYSVSREKKERFSLILESASTNQTSMYLCASSPGQGANTEAFFGQGTRLTVV.

This chain joins TRBV7-2 and TRBJ2-7; 9 bases line up with TRBD1. Germline values: CDR1 SGHTA, CDR2 FQGNSA. V lost 5 bases and J lost 3; bases outside the gene matches: 5. The CDR3 runs 14 residues. The CDR3 spells CASSLTGGLYEQYF. DNA for the CDR3: TGTGCCAGCAGCCTCACAGGGGGCCTCTACGAGCAGTACTTC.

The genes are TRBV9 and TRBJ1-6; a weak D match, TRBD1 (5 bases). Per germline, CDR1 SGDLS and CDR2 YYNGEE. Deletions cut 4 bases from V and 7 bases from J, with 9 bases between. The length of the CDR3 is 13 residues. This chain's CDR3 is CASSPNRNSPLHF. CDR3 DNA: TGTGCCAGCAGCCCGAACAGGAATTCACCCCTCCACTTT. The variable domain in full, with the rest retrieved from reference TRBV9 and TRBJ1-6, is DSGVTQTPKHLITATGQRVTLRCSPRSGDLSVYWYQQSLDQGLQFLIQYYNGEERAKGNILERFSAQQFPDLHSELNLSSLELGDSALYFCASSPNRNSPLHFGNGTRLTVT.

The rearrangement links TRBV7-9 to TRBJ1-3, with 7 bases fitting TRBD1. In germline, CDR1 is SEHNR, CDR2 FQNEAQ (reference sequence). The CDR3 has 14 residues. J lost 5 bases, V lost 8 bases, and 9 bases had no gene match. The CDR3, as DNA: TGTGCCAGCCGCTCCGGGACAGTCAGAAACACCATATATTTT. It yields the protein CASRSGTVRNTIYF.

The chain has TRBV5-4 and TRBJ1-3; D might be TRBD1 (5 bases). Trimming took 1 base from V and 2 from J, leaving 7 bases between them. The CDR3 consists of 14 residues. Germline V CDR1 and CDR2: SGHNT, YYREEE (reference sequence). In DNA form, the CDR3 reads TGTGCCAGCAGCTTGCAGGGAACTGGAAACACCATATATTTT. Its translation is CASSLQGTGNTIYF.

CDR3 residues: CASSQGTVETQYF. The CDR3 coding sequence is TGTGCCAGCAGCCAAGGGACAGTCGAGACCCAGTACTTC. The rearrangement uses TRBV16 and TRBJ2-5; TRBD1 agrees at 7 bases. From germline, CDR1 is KGHSY and CDR2 FQNENV. The CDR3 runs 13 residues. J gave up 5 bases and V 2 bases, and 2 bases lay outside the gene matches. The entire variable domain, with the rest obtained from reference TRBV16 and TRBJ2-5, is as follows: GEEVAQTPKHLVRGEGQKAKLYCAPIKGHSYVFWYQQVLKNEFKFLISFQNENVFDETGMPKERFSAKCLPNSPCSLEIQATKLEDSAVYFCASSQGTVETQYFGPGTRLLVL.

The chain joins TRBV5-4 to TRBJ2-5, with D possibly matching TRBD1 (6 bases). The CDR3 has 15 residues. The ends were cut back, 0 bases at V and 5 bases at J, with 14 bases in the middle. CDR1 and CDR2 from the germline V gene are SGHNT and YYREEE (reference sequence). The CDR3 DNA reads TGTGCCAGCAGCTTGGATGGGGGCCTGGGGGAGACCCAGTACTTC. Protein sequence: CASSLDGGLGETQYF.

The V call is TRBV7-3, the J call TRBJ2-5; D uncertain. Germline CDR1 reads SGHTA; CDR2 reads FQGTGA. The CDR3 covers 13 residues. V was shortened by 2 bases and J by 2 bases, with 6 bases between the two germline ends. CDR3 DNA: TGTGCCAGCAGCTTACGTCTGCAAGAGACCCAGTACTTC. Protein: CASSLRLQETQYF.

The chain couples TRBV7-9 to TRBJ2-1; TRBD2 agrees at 7 bases. This CDR3 is 16 amino acids long. CDR1 is SEHNR, CDR2 FQNEAQ, per germline (reference sequence). J gave up 2 bases and V 5 bases, and 9 bases lay outside the gene matches. In DNA, the CDR3 is TGTGCCAGCAGCCTGGCCTTGGCGGGGGCCTACAATGAGCAGTTCTTC. As protein: CASSLALAGAYNEQFF.

To note about this clone: No DNA is shown, since the ends of the CDR3 on it are uncertain; the CDR3 is the one TCRdb lists. This rearrangement joins TRBV7-9 to TRBJ2-7; TRBD1 is taken as the D call from the table, unchecked against the DNA. CDR1 is SEHNR and CDR2 is FQNEAQ in the germline V gene (reference sequence). The CDR3 spans 15 residues, counting both ends. The CDR3: CASSLTVGDGTVEYF.

V is TRBV7-9 and J is TRBJ1-1; D perhaps matches TRBD1 (5 bases). The CDR3 totals 16 residues. Germline lookup yields CDR1 SEHNR and CDR2 FQNEAQ (reference sequence). Trimming took off 1 base at V and 4 bases at J, with 16 bases between the two ends. This CDR3 is CASSLVTGGWPTEAFF. As DNA, the CDR3 is TGTGCCAGCAGCTTAGTGACTGGGGGGTGGCCCACTGAAGCTTTCTTT.

The gene calls are TRBV5-1 and TRBJ1-5; the match to TRBD1 covers 8 bases. Trimming took 2 bases from V and 6 from J; bases not matched to a gene: 7. This CDR3 is 15 amino acids long. Germline values: CDR1 SGHRS, CDR2 YFSETQ. The CDR3 nucleotides are TGCGCCAGCAGCTTTCAGGGGGCCAAGAGTCAGCCCCAGCATTTT. This sequence encodes CASSFQGAKSQPQHF.

J is TRBJ1-4 and V is TRBV19; D call uncertain. The CDR3 sequence is 15 residues long. The V end lost 7 bases, the J end lost 4 bases, and 16 bases lay between the germline ends. Germline assignment: CDR1 LNHDA and CDR2 SQIVND (reference sequence). This CDR3 reads CASTLGVAGNEKLFF. DNA of the CDR3: TGTGCCAGTACCCTTGGGGTCGCGGGTAATGAAAAACTGTTTTTT.

The rearrangement joins TRBV6-4 to TRBJ2-1; 13 nucleotides match TRBD2. The CDR3 has 18 amino acids. V was clipped by 8 bases and J by 0 bases; unmatched bases: 10. Germline values: CDR1 MRHNA, CDR2 SNTAGT. The CDR3 is CASARTSGGGLSYNEQFF. In nucleotides, the CDR3 is TGTGCCAGCGCCAGAACTAGCGGGGGGGGCCTCTCCTACAATGAGCAGTTCTTC.

This chain uses TRBV7-8 with TRBJ2-3; the D is unclear. Trimming left V 0 bases short and J 1 base short, with 11 bases between. CDR3 length: 16 amino acids. From germline, CDR1 is SGHVS and CDR2 FQNEAQ. The CDR3 region has the DNA TGTGCCAGCAGCTTAGCGGCCGTCCAACGCACAGATACGCAGTATTTT. Translation: CASSLAAVQRTDTQYF.

The chain couples TRBV28 to TRBJ1-2; 8 nucleotides line up with TRBD1. Per the germline V gene, CDR1 is MDHEN and CDR2 is SYDVKM. Losses at the gene ends were 6 bases for V and 5 bases for J; bases not matched to a gene: 14. The CDR3 consists of 16 residues. The CDR3 DNA is TGTGCCAGCAGCCCGACAGGGGTTCCGTCGGAGTATGGCTACACCTTC. Translated, it gives CASSPTGVPSEYGYTF.

V gene TRBV6-6 combines with J gene TRBJ1-5, with D perhaps matching TRBD1 (6 bases). The CDR3 is 15 amino acids. From germline, CDR1 is MNHNY and CDR2 SVGAGI (reference sequence). The ends were cut back, 5 bases at V and 0 bases at J, with 11 bases in the middle. The CDR3 coding sequence is TGTGCCAGCAGTCCAGGACAGTATAGCAATCAGCCCCAGCATTTT. Translated: CASSPGQYSNQPQHF.